Included here is one T cell receptor (beta chain) sequence, with context. This clonotype was observed a handful of times. Which antigen it targets is not known. The input lacks base qualities; no much larger clone sits a single base away. Between the V and J ends, shortened by 4 bases and 3 bases respectively, the junction contains 11 bases. CDR1 SGHDT and CDR2 YYEEEE are derived from the germline V gene. The CDR3 goes from the cysteine to the phenylalanine over 13 residues. Solely the CDR3 DNA is kept, with 39 bases framed from the first base. These data originate in a study of molecular identifiers for immune sequencing clone quantification (dated by TCRdb to the late 2010s). As for the study more broadly: In a replicate experiment, RNA from 20,000 or 100,000 naive CD8 T cells was split into five aliquots, four of which were sequenced. This methods study used CD8 T cells to benchmark TCR RNA copy counting and molecular-identifier clustering-based TCR repertoire sequencing (MIDCIRS).

Study-wide findings and limitations: Spiked-in Jurkat TCR RNA (around 9 copies' worth), which is not part of the donor repertoire, was contained in the naive libraries. When barcode sub-clustering was not used, chimeric consensus sequences inflated TCR diversity, with chimeras reaching as high as 47%. Highly expanded clone sizes could be underestimated because identical TCR molecules may share a barcode. Modeling indicated around 2.7 TCR RNA copies recovered per cell, compared with about ten by digital PCR, which implies a capture efficiency of 25% to 35%. In CMV-specific effector cells, clones with more than 20 RNA copies accounted for over 97% of molecules, whereas in naive cells such clones accounted for under 1%. A single cell's worth of spiked-in Jurkat TCR RNA was reported detectable even among one million naive CD8 T cells.

Libraries of naive CD8 T cells were built from anywhere between roughly 19,000 and 1,000,000 sorted cells, with 10%, 30% or 50% of the purified RNA used. Naive CD8 T cells, defined as CD8+CD4-CCR7+CD45RA+, were FACS-sorted into RLT Plus buffer on a BD FACSAria II. To test detection sensitivity, Jurkat RNA equal to ten TCR copies was added to samples of about 17,000-1,100,000 naive CD8 T cells. Enrichment of CD8 T cells was done with RosetteSep CD8+ T Cell Enrichment Cocktail plus Ficoll-Paque, and ACK red cell lysis came afterward. The library was prepared using PCR. The listed sequencing device is NextSeq 500. Bulk TCR libraries were made following a previously described method, with the TCR primers given in Table S5. The Qiagen AllPrep DNA/RNA kit was used to purify total RNA. Reads from multiple sequencing runs of the same library were pooled before analysis. In the source study's methods: Only reads with exact TCR constant sequence were kept, trimmed to 150 nt, and grouped by their 12-nt molecular barcodes. Reads within each barcode group were sub-clustered using a 15% Levenshtein threshold, and quality-weighted consensus sequences were constructed for each RNA molecule. Non-functional sequences were filtered out, along with any lower-count sequence sitting one edit away from another sequence. Barcode sub-clusters with fewer than 20% of the maximum read count were removed, based on fitting two negative binomial distributions. TCRdb reanalyzed the raw reads on its own, using fastp at Q25 for trimming and MiXCR for clone calling, and kept in-frame beta chains. Every entry covers one CDR3 protein and lists the most common genes and DNA from its rows. TCRdb assigned the V and J calls; the authors' analysis was not used. This sample lists more than 550,000 distinct CDR3 sequences; 25% were detected once. Jointly, the top ten make up approximately 0.75% of the sample.

The sequenced material came from naive CD8+ T cells from blood, with Jurkat cell RNA spiked in. The cell subset or site tag for this specimen amounts to: FACS-sorted CD8+CD4-CCR7+CD45RA+ naive T cells. The source of this sequence is a human donor in good health. Some libraries in this study had Jurkat cell RNA spiked in. The rearranged chain carries TRBV5-6 and TRBJ2-7; no D gene can be assigned with confidence. The CDR3 sequence is CASSNNMDYEQYF. The sequenced DNA is TGTGCCAGCAGCAACAACATGGACTACGAGCAGTACTTC.